These 17 T cell receptor beta chains share one sample of origin, sequenced in a study of tumor-infiltrating lymphocytes in primary liver carcinoma. A primer in the constant region served to generate TCR beta cDNA from 500 ng of total RNA. Three nested multiplex PCR rounds, a slightly modified ARM-PCR, produced the libraries for TCR beta. TRBV1-TRBV30 forward primers paired with a C-beta reverse primer were used in the first two PCR rounds, which ran approximately 10 cycles each. TCRdb ran MiXCR on the multiplex PCR reads and lists one entry per CDR3 protein. The sample contains approximately 100,000 distinct CDR3 sequences, more than 65% of which appear only once. The source material, about 17-31 mg of unsorted bulk tissue, was used to co-extract RNA and DNA. The sequenced sample was liver tumor tissue from sampling region 2. Subset of the sample: tumor region T2, inferior pole. The receptors here all came from a woman aged 60 to 75 with primary liver carcinoma and hepatitis B virus infection.

In this sample, this clonotype turned up once. At one end, the junction sequence differs from germline, possibly due to a read error. The V gene is TRBV5-1, the J gene TRBJ2-3, with TRBD1 as a possible D gene (5 bases). The CDR3 runs 16 residues. Germline CDR1 reads SGHRS; CDR2 reads YFSETQ. In nucleotides, the CDR3 is TGCGCCTGCAGCCCCCGGACAAACCCCAGCACAGATCCGCAGTATTTT. This gives the protein CACSPRTNPSTDPQYF.

About this clonotype itself: The junction departs from the called germline gene at one end, perhaps through a read error. V is TRBV11-2 and J is TRBJ2-5, with D possibly being TRBD1 or TRBD2 (5 bases each). This CDR3 contains 16 residues. Per germline, CDR1 SGHAT and CDR2 FQNNGV. CDR3 sequence: CASSLRQAEYQGTQYF. The DNA for the CDR3 is TGCGCCAGCAGCTTACGGCAAGCAGAGTACCAAGGGACCCAATACTTC. The variable domain in full, with the rest retrieved from reference TRBV11-2 and TRBJ2-5, is EAGVAQSPRYKIIEKRQSVAFWCNPISGHATLYWYQQILGQGPKLLIQFQNNGVVDDSQLPKDRFSAERLKGVDSTLKIQPAKLEDSAVYLCASSLRQAEYQGTQYFGPGTRLLVL.

The table lists this clonotype with a few counts. This could be a read error, since a much larger clone is one nucleotide away. This chain connects TRBV5-6 to TRBJ2-7; D is unresolved. CDR1 and CDR2 (germline): SGHDT, YYEEEE. The CDR3 is 13 amino acids. The chain's CDR3 is CASGLDRTYEQYF. The CDR3 bases are TGTGCCAGCGGCTTGGATAGGACCTACGAGCAGTACTTC. Combining the CDR3 with reference TRBV5-6 and TRBJ2-7 gives the whole variable domain DAGVTQSPTHLIKTRGQQVTLRCSPKSGHDTVSWYQQALGQGPQFIFQYYEEEERQRGNFPDRFSGHQFPNYSSELNVNALLLGDSALYLCASGLDRTYEQYFGPGTRLTVT.

This clonotype has ten or more counts. This sequence joins TRBV29-1 and TRBJ2-2; TRBD1 agrees at 7 bases. Germline CDR1 and CDR2: SQVTM and ANQGSEA. V shed 7 bases and J 6 bases; nucleotides not matched to a gene: 5. The CDR3 contains 12 residues. CDR3 residues: CSAGTAPGELFF. The CDR3 bases are TGCAGCGCCGGGACAGCCCCCGGGGAGCTGTTTTTT.

The chain recombines TRBV10-3 with TRBJ2-5, with D unclear. The CDR3 extends over 12 amino acids. V lost 0 bases, J lost 6 bases, and 5 bases lay in between. Germline V gives CDR1 ENHRY, CDR2 SYGVKD. The CDR3 reads CAISESDQTQYF. Here the CDR3 DNA reads TGTGCCATCAGTGAGTCCGACCAGACCCAGTACTTC.

The V gene is TRBV29-1, the J gene TRBJ2-1; D not certain. The CDR3 runs 11 residues. Germline V gives CDR1 SQVTM, CDR2 ANQGSEA. The germline V and J ends were trimmed by 4 bases and 11 bases, with 12 bases remaining between them. The CDR3 region is CSVALDVQQFF. The CDR3 DNA is TGCAGCGTTGCGTTAGATGTTCAGCAGTTCTTC.

This clonotype was detected ten times or more. The rearrangement joins TRBV7-9 to TRBJ2-1; weak D call: TRBD1 (6 bases). The CDR3 covers 14 residues. CDR1 SEHNR and CDR2 FQNEAQ come from the germline V gene (reference sequence). V lost 5 bases to trimming and J lost 7 bases, with 15 bases between them. The CDR3 coding sequence is TGTGCCAGCAGCCGCAAACAGGGTGAGAATGAGCAGTTCTTC. Protein product: CASSRKQGENEQFF. The whole variable domain, filled in from reference TRBV7-9 and TRBJ2-1, reads DTGVSQNPRHKITKRGQNVTFRCDPISEHNRLYWYRQTLGQGPEFLTYFQNEAQLEKSRLLSDRFSAERPKGSFSTLEIQRTEQGDSAMYLCASSRKQGENEQFFGPGTRLTVL.

A remark on this clonotype: Sequence at one end of the junction differs from germline and may be a read error. The rearrangement uses TRBV14 and TRBJ1-2; tentatively, D is TRBD1 (5 bases). Germline CDR1 is SGHDN and CDR2 is FVKESK. This CDR3 has 14 residues. CDR3 sequence reads: CASSQVAGGYDYTF. The CDR3 DNA reads as TGTGCCAGTAGCCAAGTCGCCGGGGGGTATGACTACACCTTC.

On this clonotype itself: This may be a read error: a much more frequent sequence differs by one nucleotide. V usage is TRBV5-4 and J usage is TRBJ2-5, with 8 bases lining up with TRBD2. This CDR3 spans 14 amino acids. The V gene's germline CDR1 is SGHNT and CDR2 YYREEE (reference sequence). The CDR3 coding sequence is TGTGTCAGCAGCTGGCGGGAGGAGGAAGAGACCCAGTACTTC. Amino acids: CVSSWREEEETQYF.

As for this clonotype: A much bigger clone sits one base away, suggesting this may be a read error. The V and J genes are TRBV7-8 and TRBJ1-2, with a tentative D call TRBD1 (5 bases). The CDR3 totals 13 residues. Germline assignment: CDR1 SGHVS and CDR2 FQNEAQ. The DNA for the CDR3 is TGTGCCGGCAGCTTATTGGGGGAGGATGGCTACACCTTC. Translating gives CAGSLLGEDGYTF.

The V and J genes are TRBV29-1 and TRBJ1-1; D possibly corresponds to TRBD1 (6 bases). The length of the CDR3 is 12 residues. Per the germline V gene, CDR1 is SQVTM and CDR2 is ANQGSEA. The ends were cut back, 7 bases at V and 5 bases at J, with 14 bases in the middle. The chain's CDR3 is CSAEGGTTEAFF. DNA for the CDR3: TGCAGCGCCGAGGGGGGGACAACTGAAGCTTTCTTT.

Remarks on this clonotype: A much larger clone is a single base away; this may be a read error. CDR3: CASRTQGGNEKLFF. CDR3 coding DNA: TGTGCCAGCAGAACTCAGGGAGGGAATGAAAAACTGTTTTTT. This chain joins TRBV6-6 and TRBJ1-4, with D possibly matching TRBD1 (5 bases). V was trimmed by 6 bases and J by 5 bases, leaving 13 bases between them. The CDR3 is 14 amino acids. The V gene's germline CDR1 is MNHNY and CDR2 SVGAGI (reference sequence).

Note on this clonotype: The conserved phenylalanine or tryptophan is not found at the CDR3 terminus, so this likely reflects a read error. The rearrangement links TRBV11-2 to TRBJ2-2, with TRBD1 identical over 8 bases. CDR1 SGHAT and CDR2 FQNNGV come from the germline V gene. This CDR3 is 13 amino acids long. CDR3 sequence reads: CVSSLDRTGKLFY. CDR3 sequence (DNA): TGTGTCAGCAGCTTAGATAGGACAGGGAAGCTGTTTTAT.

With regard to this clonotype: A much larger clone lies a single base off, so this may be a read error. The chain recombines TRBV6-2 or TRBV6-3 with TRBJ2-1; D not certain. V shed 4 bases and J shed 8 bases, with 9 bases lying between them. The CDR3 extends over 12 amino acids. The germline CDR1 and CDR2 sequences are MNHEY and SVGEGT. The CDR3 sequence: CASSCGGDEQFF. CDR3 coding DNA: TGTGCCAGCAGTTGTGGTGGCGATGAGCAGTTCTTC.

This clonotype came up many times. This sequence joins TRBV7-8 and TRBJ1-5; weak D call: TRBD1 (6 bases). V was clipped by 4 bases and J by 2 bases, with 12 bases between them. The CDR3 length is 15 residues. Looked up from germline, CDR1 is SGHVS and CDR2 is FQNEAQ. DNA of the CDR3: TGTGCCAGCAGCTCCGTGGCAGGGGGCAATCAGCCCCAGCATTTT. Its translation is CASSSVAGGNQPQHF.

This chain connects TRBV6-4 to TRBJ2-2; D is possibly TRBD2 (5 bases). Trimming removed 11 bases at V and 4 bases at J, with 14 bases between. The CDR3 has 13 residues. Germline-derived CDR1 and CDR2 are MRHNA and SNTAGT. The CDR3 DNA reads as TGTGCCTGCACAAATGAGGGCACCGGGGAGCTGTTTTTT. This encodes CACTNEGTGELFF.

This clonotype has a handful of counts. The chain joins TRBV15 to TRBJ2-1, with D possibly TRBD1 on 5 matching bases. The germline gives CDR1 LNHNV, CDR2 YYDKDF (reference sequence). Trimming left V 2 bases short and J 1 base short, with 15 bases between. The CDR3 totals 17 residues. In DNA form, the CDR3 reads TGTGCCACCAGCAGACGGAGACAGTCCGGGTCCTACAATGAGCAGTTCTTC. This codes for CATSRRRQSGSYNEQFF.